The clone carrying this TCR beta chain was seen only a few times. Its specificity is unknown. With baseline, cycle 4 day 1, and cycle 7 day 1 as timepoints, blood was sampled. This record belongs to a study of OX40 agonist ivuxolimab in advanced cancers. Findings of the study overall: On average, CD8+ T cells had more expanded clones than CD4+. In the expanded peripheral T cells, antigen specificity was never determined. It was also the case that some nonresponders had low normalized T-cell clonal expansion.

The method was immunoSEQ multiplex PCR; TCRdb's version includes in-frame clones alone and lacks a portion of them. The sample includes approximately 13,000 clones, 82% of them seen just once. Material: CD4+ or CD8+ T cells sorted from blood, obtained in a trial of the OX40 agonist ivuxolimab. The TCR was taken from an adult with an advanced solid tumor such as melanoma, head and neck, liver or kidney cancer.

As DNA, the CDR3 is TGTGCCAGCAGCTTGACCCGGAACACCGGGGAGCTGTTTTTT. Residues: CASSLTRNTGELFF. This rearrangement joins TRBV5-6 to TRBJ2-2; the D is unclear. V dropped 1 base and J dropped 1 base, with 5 bases sitting between them. The germline CDR1 and CDR2 sequences are SGHDT and YYEEEE. This CDR3 has 14 amino acids.